The present entry profiles one T cell receptor beta chain with its context. TCRdb's table, derived via immunoSEQ multiplex PCR, lists solely in-frame clones and lacks some. The profile shows a few hundred thousand clones, 88% of them singletons. The data originate from a study of blood T cell repertoires in COVID-19. On the study more broadly: The analysed material was cDNA or gDNA that came from T cells, B-cell-depleted T cells, or PBMCs.

Sequencing was performed on peripheral blood. The TCR sequence derives from a woman aged 35 to 49 who had recovered from COVID-19.

The CDR3 is CAWSGALGRSEKLFF. As DNA, the CDR3 is TGTGCCTGGAGTGGGGCGCTGGGGCGGAGTGAAAAACTGTTTTTT. The V and J genes are TRBV30 and TRBJ1-4, with D maybe TRBD1 (5 bases). Trimming stripped 1 base from V and 7 bases from J, with 16 bases between. This CDR3 has 15 amino acids. Germline V lookup: CDR1 GTSNPN, CDR2 SVGIG (reference sequence).